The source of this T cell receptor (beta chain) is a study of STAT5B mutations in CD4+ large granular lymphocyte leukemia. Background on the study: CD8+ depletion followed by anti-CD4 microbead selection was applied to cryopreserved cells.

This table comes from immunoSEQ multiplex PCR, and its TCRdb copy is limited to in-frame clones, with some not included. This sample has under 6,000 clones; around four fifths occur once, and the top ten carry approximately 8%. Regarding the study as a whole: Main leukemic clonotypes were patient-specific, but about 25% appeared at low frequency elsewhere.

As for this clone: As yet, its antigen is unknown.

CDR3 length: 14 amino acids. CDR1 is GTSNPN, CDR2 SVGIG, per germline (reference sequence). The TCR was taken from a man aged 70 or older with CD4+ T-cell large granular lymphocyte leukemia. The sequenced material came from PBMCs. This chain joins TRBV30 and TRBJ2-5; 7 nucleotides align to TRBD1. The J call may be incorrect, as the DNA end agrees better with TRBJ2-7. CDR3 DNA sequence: TGTGCCTGGACCCTAAAAGGGGGCACCTACGAGCAGTACTTC. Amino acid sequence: CAWTLKGGTYEQYF.